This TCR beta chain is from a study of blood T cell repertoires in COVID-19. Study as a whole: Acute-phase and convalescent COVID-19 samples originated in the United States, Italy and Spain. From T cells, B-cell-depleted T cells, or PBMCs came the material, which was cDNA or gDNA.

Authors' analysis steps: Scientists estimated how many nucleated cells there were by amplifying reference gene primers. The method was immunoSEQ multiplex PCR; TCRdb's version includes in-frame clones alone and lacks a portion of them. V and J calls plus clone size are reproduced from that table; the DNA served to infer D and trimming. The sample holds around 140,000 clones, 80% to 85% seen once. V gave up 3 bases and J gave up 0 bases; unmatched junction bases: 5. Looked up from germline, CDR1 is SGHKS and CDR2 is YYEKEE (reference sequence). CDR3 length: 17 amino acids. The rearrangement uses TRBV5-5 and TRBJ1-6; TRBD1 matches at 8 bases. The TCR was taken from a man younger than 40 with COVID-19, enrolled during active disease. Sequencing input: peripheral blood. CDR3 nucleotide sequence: TGTGCCAGCAGCTCCCGGACAGGGAGCTCCTATAATTCACCCCTCCACTTT. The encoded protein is CASSSRTGSSYNSPLHF.